The 5 T cell receptor beta chains below all came from one sample that was sequenced in a study of blood T cells in healthy people across ages. The use of a sample-barcoded 5' primer and a J-beta primer mix characterized a second PCR of roughly 7 to 11 cycles. TCRdb ran MiXCR on the 5' RACE reads and lists one entry per CDR3 protein. The table has some 700,000 distinct CDR3 sequences, more than 40% seen once. Sequencing was done on a sample of blood. Receptor source: a woman aged 60-75 years in good health.

The chain links TRBV7-3 to TRBJ1-1; possible D gene TRBD1, 5 bases. CDR3 length: 15 residues. The germline V gene encodes CDR1 SGHTA and CDR2 FQGTGA. Trimming removed 5 bases from V and 5 bases from J, with 18 bases in between. CDR3 amino acids: CASSRGSDGVTEAFF. In nucleotides, the CDR3 is TGTGCCAGCAGCCGGGGGAGCGACGGGGTTACTGAAGCTTTCTTT.

V and J are TRBV3-1 and TRBJ2-1; tentative D call: TRBD2 (6 bases). Germline lookup yields CDR1 LGHDT and CDR2 YNNKEL (reference sequence). The CDR3 runs 15 residues. The V and J ends lost 2 bases and 5 bases respectively, with 13 bases between them. As DNA, the CDR3 is TGTGCCAGCAGCCAAAGGCCTAGCGCCGACAATGAGCAGTTCTTC. It encodes CASSQRPSADNEQFF.

This rearrangement joins TRBV13 to TRBJ2-1; D gene ambiguous. This CDR3 spans 13 amino acids. The V gene's germline CDR1 is PRHDT and CDR2 FYEKMQ (reference sequence). Trimming removed 2 bases from V and 4 bases from J, with 6 bases in between. For the CDR3, the DNA is TGTGCCAGCAGCTTACCCGAATACAATGAGCAGTTCTTC. It is translated as CASSLPEYNEQFF.

The chain couples TRBV12-5 to TRBJ2-7, with TRBD1 matching 7 bases. The J call could be wrong; TRBJ2-5 is a better fit for the DNA end. CDR1 and CDR2 from the germline V gene are LGHNT and FRNRAP. The CDR3 length is 16 residues. The CDR3 is CASGLRGGDFGETQYF. The CDR3 coding sequence is TGTGCTAGTGGTTTAAGAGGGGGCGACTTTGGGGAGACCCAGTACTTC.

There are a few counts of this clonotype. The rearrangement joins TRBV29-1 to TRBJ2-5, with unresolved D. CDR1 and CDR2 from the germline V gene are SQVTM and ANQGSEA. The CDR3 contains 12 residues. V was pared by 8 bases and J by 5 bases, with 15 bases between. CDR3 sequence reads: CSSSPSQETQYF. CDR3 coding DNA: TGCAGCTCCTCCCCCTCACAGGAGACCCAGTACTTC.